The sequence of this T cell receptor beta chain was determined in a study of control samples from healthy donors and cancer patients. The CDR3 is 15 amino acids. V lost 6 bases to trimming and J lost 4 bases; unmatched junction nucleotides: 11. Germline CDR1 reads MDHEN; CDR2 reads SYDVKM. The data were produced by immunoSEQ multiplex PCR, yet TCRdb's version contains in-frame clones alone and is incomplete. The data contain about 150,000 clones, 93% of them singletons. Sequencing was done on a sample of blood. This clonotype originated in a man aged 45-60 years in good health. The J gene is TRBJ2-5, the V gene TRBV28; 7 bases agree with TRBD1. The CDR3 bases are TGTGCCAGCAGCTTCCGGGACAGCCAGGTAGAGACCCAGTACTTC. Amino acids: CASSFRDSQVETQYF.